Listed here is a single T cell receptor (beta chain). What it binds is unknown. The CDR3 runs to 13 residues. Per the germline V gene, CDR1 is SEHNR and CDR2 is FQNEAQ (reference sequence). V was pared by 1 base and J by 5 bases, with 6 bases between. Measured with immunoSEQ multiplex PCR; TCRdb has only the in-frame clones, and not every one. This sample has about 180,000 clones, with around nine tenths found just once. The source of the sample is a study of T cell responses to AZD1222 COVID-19 vaccine. Study conclusions and caveats: Spike-specific TCR breadth and depth rose after two AZD1222 doses.

The receptor was isolated from an adult in good health. This rearrangement joins TRBV7-9 to TRBJ1-5; the D is unclear. The source material was peripheral blood, sampled on day 0 of AZD1222 vaccination. The CDR3 region is CASSLDPDQPQHF. The CDR3 DNA sequence: TGTGCCAGCAGCTTAGATCCGGATCAGCCCCAGCATTTT.